These T cell receptor beta chains were read from a single sample in a study of cytomegalovirus exposure and HLA in healthy donors. The repertoire was sequenced with immunoSEQ multiplex PCR; TCRdb's copy has only in-frame clones and lacks some. Among about 76,000 clones listed, nearly 80% were seen once. The material sequenced was PBMCs. The source is a woman aged 40 to 50 in good health and CMV-seropositive. CDR3s include the opening cysteine and the closing phenylalanine or tryptophan. The D gene is left open where the match is weak. Clone size is given for some rows only: seen once, a few or many times, or a class if the clone is expanded.

d_gene	abundance	v_gene	j_gene	CDR3aa	CDR3nt
TRBD1	.	TRBV10-3	TRBJ2-3	CAISETGQGRDTQYF	TGTGCCATCAGTGAGACGGGACAGGGGAGAGATACGCAGTATTTT
.	.	TRBV9	TRBJ2-7	CASSASIPGDEQYF	TGTGCCAGCAGCGCCTCCATCCCGGGGGACGAGCAGTACTTC
TRBD1	.	TRBV6-5	TRBJ1-5	CASSYSGQGGNQPQHF	TGTGCCAGCAGTTACTCGGGACAGGGCGGCAATCAGCCCCAGCATTTT
.	.	TRBV5-8	TRBJ1-2	CASSLRVSYGYTF	TGTGCCAGCAGCTTGAGAGTCTCCTATGGCTACACCTTC
.	.	TRBV28	TRBJ2-7	CASSRGHREQYF	TGTGCCAGCAGTCGAGGACATCGCGAGCAGTACTTC
TRBD1	.	TRBV7-2	TRBJ2-7	CASSLGWGQGGEQYF	TGTGCCAGCAGCTTAGGGTGGGGACAGGGAGGCGAGCAGTACTTC
.	.	TRBV5-1	TRBJ2-5	CASSSGAQETQYF	TGCGCCAGCAGCTCTGGGGCCCAAGAGACCCAGTACTTC
.	once	TRBV6-1	TRBJ1-2	CAIGSFGYTF	TGTGCCATCGGGAGCTTTGGCTACACCTTC
.	.	TRBV5-1	TRBJ1-4	CASSQTFRSEKLFF	TGCGCCAGCAGCCAGACCTTCCGGAGTGAAAAACTGTTTTTT
.	.	TRBV11-2	TRBJ2-7	CASSLTTPIF	TGTGCCAGCAGCTTAACAACACCCATATTC
TRBD1	medium-sized	TRBV6-1	TRBJ1-1	CASSEAGTGGTEAFF	TGTGCCAGCAGTGAAGCCGGGACAGGGGGCACTGAAGCTTTCTTT
TRBD2	.	TRBV7-6	TRBJ2-3	CASSQGLAGATDTQYF	TGTGCCAGCAGCCAAGGACTAGCGGGGGCCACAGATACGCAGTATTTT
.	.	TRBV7-9	TRBJ2-5	CASSQQETQYF	TGTGCCAGCAGCCAACAAGAGACCCAGTACTTC
.	.	TRBV9	TRBJ2-1	CASSVEQGSYNEQFF	TGTGCCAGCAGCGTAGAACAGGGCTCCTACAATGAGCAGTTCTTC
TRBD1	.	TRBV7-9	TRBJ1-2	CASSALTGSYGYTF	TGTGCCAGCAGCGCGCTGACAGGGAGTTATGGCTACACCTTC
TRBD1	once	TRBV6-6	TRBJ2-2	CASRQTGGGTGELFF	TGTGCCAGCAGACAGACAGGGGGCGGCACCGGGGAGCTGTTTTTT
.	.	TRBV5-1	TRBJ2-3	CASSLAGTDTQYF	TGCGCCAGCAGCTTGGCGGGCACAGATACGCAGTATTTT
TRBD1	once	TRBV7-2	TRBJ1-6	CASSLTGVQSPLHF	TGTGCCAGCAGCCTGACAGGGGTTCAATCACCCCTCCACTTT
TRBD1	.	TRBV28	TRBJ2-7	CASNPPGQGSYEQYF	TGTGCCAGCAACCCCCCAGGACAGGGATCCTACGAGCAGTACTTC
.	.	TRBV18	TRBJ2-7	CASSPASQAYEQYF	TGTGCCAGCTCACCGGCCAGTCAGGCCTACGAGCAGTACTTC
TRBD1	.	TRBV7-2	TRBJ2-3	CASSLGTGQGPSAQYF	TGTGCCAGCAGCTTAGGTACGGGACAGGGGCCTTCGGCGCAGTATTTT
.	.	TRBV19	TRBJ2-7	CASRDRRQGPLEQYF	TGTGCCAGTAGGGACCGCCGCCAGGGCCCTTTAGAGCAGTACTTC
TRBD2	few	TRBV18	TRBJ2-5	CASSPPAGGPGETQYF	TGTGCCAGCTCACCACCAGCGGGGGGGCCCGGAGAGACCCAGTACTTC
TRBD2	.	TRBV5-1	TRBJ2-6	CASSLRLAGASGANVLTF	TGCGCCAGCAGCTTAAGGCTAGCGGGGGCCTCTGGGGCCAACGTCCTGACTTTC
TRBD2	medium-sized	TRBV5-1	TRBJ2-7	CASSSEAGGSYEQYF	TGCGCCAGCAGCTCCGAGGCGGGGGGCTCCTACGAGCAGTACTTC
TRBD2	.	TRBV12-5	TRBJ2-2	CASGLVRGGLNTGELFF	TGTGCTAGTGGTTTGGTACGGGGGGGACTGAACACCGGGGAGCTGTTTTTT
TRBD1	.	TRBV10-3	TRBJ1-4	CAISMGQGNEKLFF	TGTGCCATCAGTATGGGACAGGGGAATGAAAAACTGTTTTTT
.	once	TRBV18	TRBJ2-1	CASSPPRQSSYNEQFF	TGTGCCAGCTCACCACCGAGGCAGAGCTCCTACAATGAGCAGTTCTTC
.	.	TRBV6-6	TRBJ2-7	CASSYVVVRDYQYF	TGTGCCAGCAGTTACGTCGTTGTCAGGGATTATCAGTACTTC
TRBD1	.	TRBV29-1	TRBJ1-4	CSVSPTGVGEKLFF	TGCAGCGTTTCCCCGACAGGGGTGGGTGAAAAACTGTTTTTT
.	.	TRBV6-1	TRBJ2-2	CASSELYRGELFF	TGTGCCAGCAGTGAATTGTATCGCGGGGAGCTGTTTTTT
TRBD1	.	TRBV11-2	TRBJ1-3	CASSLTGGSSGNTIYF	TGTGCCAGCAGCTTGACAGGGGGAAGCTCTGGAAACACCATATATTTT
.	.	TRBV5-6	TRBJ2-1	CASSSLALGFNEQFF	TGTGCCAGCAGCTCCCTAGCGTTGGGTTTCAATGAGCAGTTCTTC
.	.	TRBV5-4	TRBJ2-1	CASSLEGSGYNEQFF	TGTGCCAGCAGCTTGGAGGGGTCCGGCTACAATGAGCAGTTCTTC
.	.	TRBV11-2	TRBJ1-2	CASSAPWENYGYTF	TGTGCCAGCAGCGCCCCATGGGAGAACTATGGCTACACCTTC
.	once	TRBV6-1	TRBJ2-7	CASTDTRSGYEQYF	TGTGCCAGCACCGATACTCGATCAGGTTACGAGCAGTACTTC
TRBD1	.	TRBV19	TRBJ1-2	CASSATGQGRSYGYTF	TGTGCCAGTAGTGCGACGGGACAGGGGAGGAGCTATGGCTACACCTTC
TRBD1	.	TRBV5-6	TRBJ2-3	CASSSDRVWADTQYF	TGTGCCAGCAGCTCGGACAGGGTTTGGGCAGATACGCAGTATTTT
TRBD1	.	TRBV7-2	TRBJ1-6	CASSPRTGEISPLHF	TGTGCCAGCAGCCCACGGACAGGGGAAATTTCACCCCTCCACTTT
.	.	TRBV4-1	TRBJ1-6	CASSESTENSPLHF	TGCGCCAGCAGCGAATCAACGGAGAATTCACCCCTCCACTTT
.	.	TRBV30	TRBJ2-2	CAWRRSGRAGELFF	TGTGCCTGGAGACGGTCAGGGCGAGCCGGGGAGCTGTTTTTT
TRBD1	.	TRBV7-2	TRBJ2-7	CASTEGAGGYEQYF	TGTGCCAGCACCGAGGGGGCAGGGGGATACGAGCAGTACTTC
TRBD2	.	TRBV6-4	TRBJ2-1	CASKRTSGPYNEQFF	TGTGCCAGCAAACGGACTAGCGGGCCATACAATGAGCAGTTCTTC
TRBD1	.	TRBV9	TRBJ2-5	CASSVDFRTGWETQYF	TGTGCCAGCAGCGTAGACTTTAGGACAGGGTGGGAGACCCAGTACTTC
TRBD1	once	TRBV4-1	TRBJ1-6	CASSQDVDRASPLHF	TGCGCCAGCAGCCAAGATGTGGACAGGGCTTCACCCCTCCACTTT
.	.	TRBV7-9	TRBJ1-1	CASSLEAGFTEAFF	TGTGCCAGCAGCTTAGAGGCGGGGTTCACTGAAGCTTTCTTT
.	.	TRBV2	TRBJ2-7	CASSEPSRRYEQYF	TGTGCCAGCAGTGAACCTAGCCGAAGATACGAGCAGTACTTC
TRBD2	.	TRBV13	TRBJ2-5	CASSLETSGGHGETQYF	TGTGCCAGCAGCTTAGAGACTAGCGGGGGGCACGGAGAGACCCAGTACTTC
.	.	TRBV28	TRBJ1-5	CASSSPRGARQPQHF	TGTGCCAGCAGCTCACCCCGGGGTGCACGTCAGCCCCAGCATTTT
TRBD1	.	TRBV28	TRBJ2-3	CASSSGQGGDTQYF	TGTGCCAGCAGTTCCGGACAGGGCGGGGATACGCAGTATTTT
.	.	TRBV28	TRBJ1-2	CASSTHWGGGGYTF	TGTGCCAGCAGTACCCATTGGGGAGGCGGTGGCTACACCTTC
.	.	TRBV28	TRBJ1-5	CASSLEVRVQNQPQHF	TGTGCCAGCAGTTTAGAGGTCAGGGTGCAGAATCAGCCCCAGCATTTT
TRBD1	.	TRBV7-2	TRBJ2-1	CASSLKGGQGTYNEQFF	TGTGCCAGCAGCTTAAAAGGGGGACAGGGGACCTACAATGAGCAGTTCTTC
TRBD1	once	TRBV7-6	TRBJ2-5	CASSPQYRGKETQYF	TGTGCCAGCAGCCCCCAATACAGGGGTAAGGAGACCCAGTACTTC